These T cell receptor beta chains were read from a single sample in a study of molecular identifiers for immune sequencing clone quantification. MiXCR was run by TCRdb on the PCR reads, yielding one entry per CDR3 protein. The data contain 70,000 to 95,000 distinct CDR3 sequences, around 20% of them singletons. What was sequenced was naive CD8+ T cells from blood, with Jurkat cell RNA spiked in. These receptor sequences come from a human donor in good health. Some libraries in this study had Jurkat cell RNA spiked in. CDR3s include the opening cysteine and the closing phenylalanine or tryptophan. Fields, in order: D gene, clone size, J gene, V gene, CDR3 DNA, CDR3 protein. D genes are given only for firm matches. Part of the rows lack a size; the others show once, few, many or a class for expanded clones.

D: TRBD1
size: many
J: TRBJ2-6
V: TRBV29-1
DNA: TGCAGCGTTTGGGACAGGGACTCTGGGGCCAACGTCCTGACTTTC
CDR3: CSVWDRDSGANVLTF

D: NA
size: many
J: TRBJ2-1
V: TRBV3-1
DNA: TGTGCCAGCAGCCAAGATAGAATGGGGAGCTCCTACAATGAGCAGTTCTTC
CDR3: CASSQDRMGSSYNEQFF

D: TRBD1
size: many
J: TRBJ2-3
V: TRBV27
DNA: TGTGCCAGCAGTTTATTGGTGGGACAGGGGGACCGGACAGATACGCAGTATTTT
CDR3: CASSLLVGQGDRTDTQYF

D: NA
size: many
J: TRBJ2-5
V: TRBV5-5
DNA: TGTGCCAGCAGCTTGGTGGCACAAGAGACCCAGTACTTC
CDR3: CASSLVAQETQYF

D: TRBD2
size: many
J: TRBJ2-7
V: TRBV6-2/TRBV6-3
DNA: TGTGCCAGCAGTTACTCGGTAGCGGGCCCTGAGGGAACCTCCTACGAGCAGTACTTC
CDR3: CASSYSVAGPEGTSYEQYF

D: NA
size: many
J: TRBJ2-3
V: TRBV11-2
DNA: TGTGCCAGCAGCTTAGTCGTGGGGGCCGGCACAGATACGCAGTATTTT
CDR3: CASSLVVGAGTDTQYF

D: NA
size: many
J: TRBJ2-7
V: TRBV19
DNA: TGTGCCAGCAGTATTGCGGGTGGGACACGAAGTTACGAGCAGTACTTC
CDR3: CASSIAGGTRSYEQYF

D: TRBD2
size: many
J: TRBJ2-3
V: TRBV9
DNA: TGTGCCAGCAGCGTAGGACTAGCGGTCACAGATACGCAGTATTTT
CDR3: CASSVGLAVTDTQYF

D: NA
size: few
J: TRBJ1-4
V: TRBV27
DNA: TGTGCCAGCAGGATGGGCGAAAAACTGTTTTTT
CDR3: CASRMGEKLFF

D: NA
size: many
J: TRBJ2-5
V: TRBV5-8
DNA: TGTGCCAGCAGCTTGGCCCCAGGGATACCTACCCAAGAGACCCAGTACTTC
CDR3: CASSLAPGIPTQETQYF

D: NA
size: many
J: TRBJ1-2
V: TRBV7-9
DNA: TGTGCCAGCAGCTTAGAGGACGGCAGGAACTATGGCTACACCTTC
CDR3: CASSLEDGRNYGYTF

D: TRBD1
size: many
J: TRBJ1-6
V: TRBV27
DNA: TGTGCCAGCAGTTACCAGGGGGCTTATGATTCACCCCTCCACTTT
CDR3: CASSYQGAYDSPLHF

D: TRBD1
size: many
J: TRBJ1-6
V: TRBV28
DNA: TGTGCCAGCAGAAACCGGGACAGGGGGTACTCACCCCTCCACTTT
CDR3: CASRNRDRGYSPLHF

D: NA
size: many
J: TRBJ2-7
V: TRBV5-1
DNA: TGCGCCAGCAGCTTGAAGGTGGCGGGGCCGCTCGAGCAGTACTTC
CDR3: CASSLKVAGPLEQYF

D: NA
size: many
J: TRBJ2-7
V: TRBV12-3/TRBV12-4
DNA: TGTGCCAGCAGTTTTCAGGGGTACTACGAGCAGTACTTC
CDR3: CASSFQGYYEQYF

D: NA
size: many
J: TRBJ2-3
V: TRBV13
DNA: TGTGCCAGCAGCCCTTACACAGATACGCAGTATTTT
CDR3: CASSPYTDTQYF

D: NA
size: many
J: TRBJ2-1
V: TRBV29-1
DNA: TGCAGCGTTGAAGATCGGGGCTACAATGAGCAGTTCTTC
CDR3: CSVEDRGYNEQFF

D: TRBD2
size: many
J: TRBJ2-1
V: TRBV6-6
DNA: TGTGCCAGCAGTTACTCGAATCCGGGACTAGCGGGGGGGCCGGTGAGGGATGAGCAGTTCTTC
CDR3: CASSYSNPGLAGGPVRDEQFF

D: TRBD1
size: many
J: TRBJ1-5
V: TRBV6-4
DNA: TGTGCCAGCAGCTCGGGACAGACTTATAGCAATCAGCCCCAGCATTTT
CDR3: CASSSGQTYSNQPQHF

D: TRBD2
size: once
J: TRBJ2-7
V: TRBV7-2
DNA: TGTGCCAGCAGCTCTCCCTTGCGGGGGTGCTACGAGCAGTACTTC
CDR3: CASSSPLRGCYEQYF

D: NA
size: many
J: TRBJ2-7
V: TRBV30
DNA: TGTGCCTGGAGTAAAGGGCACGAGCAGTACTTC
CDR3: CAWSKGHEQYF

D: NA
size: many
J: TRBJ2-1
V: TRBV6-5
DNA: TGTGCCAGCAGTTATGGGCAGGGGTCCTACAATGAGCAGTTCTTC
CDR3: CASSYGQGSYNEQFF

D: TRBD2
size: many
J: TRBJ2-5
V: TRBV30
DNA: TGTGCCTGGACCACCGGGACTAGCTCTAAAGAGACCCAGTACTTC
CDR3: CAWTTGTSSKETQYF

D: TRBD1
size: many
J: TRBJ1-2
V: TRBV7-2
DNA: TGTGCCAGCAGCTCTCCGACAGGGGGCGGTTATGGCTACACCTTC
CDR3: CASSSPTGGGYGYTF

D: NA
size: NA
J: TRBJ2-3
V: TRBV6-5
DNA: TGCGCCAGCGGCACCCTCGATACGCAGTATTTT
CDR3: CASGTLDTQYF

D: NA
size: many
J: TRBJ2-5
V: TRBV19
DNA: TGTGCCAGTAGTATAGACCAAGCCGGGACGAACCAAGAGACCCAGTACTTC
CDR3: CASSIDQAGTNQETQYF

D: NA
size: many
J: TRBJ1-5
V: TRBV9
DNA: TGTGCCAGCAGCGTAGGTGACAGCCGCAATCAGCCCCAGCATTTT
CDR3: CASSVGDSRNQPQHF

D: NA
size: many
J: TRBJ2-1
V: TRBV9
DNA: TGTGCCAGCAGCATCGACTACAATGAGCAGTTCTTC
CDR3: CASSIDYNEQFF

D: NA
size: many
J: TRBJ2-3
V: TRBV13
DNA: TGTGCCAGCAGCACCCCCGGGGGCTTTAGCGCAGATACGCAGTATTTT
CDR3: CASSTPGGFSADTQYF

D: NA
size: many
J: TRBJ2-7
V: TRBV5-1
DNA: TGCGCCAGCAGCCCCCGGATGATTCCCTACGAGCAGTACTTC
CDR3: CASSPRMIPYEQYF

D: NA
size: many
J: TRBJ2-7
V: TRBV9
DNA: TGTGCCAGCAGCACAAGGGACGGATACGAGCAGTACTTC
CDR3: CASSTRDGYEQYF